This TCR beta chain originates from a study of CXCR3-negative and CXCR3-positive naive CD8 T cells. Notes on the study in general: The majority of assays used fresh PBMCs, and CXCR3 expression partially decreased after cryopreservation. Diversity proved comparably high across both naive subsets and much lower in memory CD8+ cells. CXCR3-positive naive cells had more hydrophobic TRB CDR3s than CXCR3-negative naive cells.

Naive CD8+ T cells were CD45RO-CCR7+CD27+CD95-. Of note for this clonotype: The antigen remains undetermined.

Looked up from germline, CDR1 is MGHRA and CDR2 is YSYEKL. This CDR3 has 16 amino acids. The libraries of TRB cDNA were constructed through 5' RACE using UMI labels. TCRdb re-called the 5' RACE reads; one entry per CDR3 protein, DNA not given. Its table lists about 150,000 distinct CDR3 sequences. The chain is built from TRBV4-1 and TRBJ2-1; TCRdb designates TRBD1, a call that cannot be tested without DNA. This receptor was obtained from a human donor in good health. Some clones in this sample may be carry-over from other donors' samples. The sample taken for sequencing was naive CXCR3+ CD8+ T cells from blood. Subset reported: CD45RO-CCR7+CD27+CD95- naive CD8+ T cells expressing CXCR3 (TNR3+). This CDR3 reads CASSQGPGQGHGEQFF.